One sample yielded the 12 T cell receptor beta chains listed below, sequenced in a study of T cell changes during pregnancy in multiple sclerosis. The repertoire was sequenced with immunoSEQ multiplex PCR; TCRdb's copy has only in-frame clones and lacks some. Of about 62,000 clones in the sample, about 92% were seen once. The sample consisted of peripheral blood, taken in the second trimester of pregnancy. The receptors come from a female donor in good health, enrolled as a control in a pregnancy study.

This sequence joins TRBV7-8 and TRBJ1-2; 7 positions agree with TRBD1. V shed 5 bases and J 3 bases; nucleotides not matched to a gene: 6. Germline V lookup: CDR1 SGHVS, CDR2 FQNEAQ. The CDR3 consists of 14 residues. The CDR3 DNA reads as TGTGCCAGCAGCCCGACGGGACAGTACTATGGCTACACCTTC. Protein product: CASSPTGQYYGYTF.

The gene calls are TRBV27 and TRBJ2-7; 9 bases agree with TRBD1. The length of the CDR3 is 13 residues. Germline V lookup: CDR1 MNHEY, CDR2 SMNVEV (reference sequence). The trim removed 6 bases at V and 3 bases at J, leaving 3 bases unmatched. CDR3 DNA: TGTGCCAGCAGAGGACAGGGGTTCTACGAGCAGTACTTC. This encodes CASRGQGFYEQYF.

The chain uses TRBV5-5 and TRBJ2-1; 9 nucleotides match TRBD2. The V gene end was trimmed by 4 bases and the J gene end by 4 bases; junction bases not matched to a gene: 3. CDR1 is SGHKS, CDR2 YYEKEE, per germline (reference sequence). The CDR3 length is 14 residues. The chain's CDR3 is CASSAGGQYNEQFF. The DNA for the CDR3 is TGTGCCAGCAGCGCGGGGGGGCAGTACAATGAGCAGTTCTTC.

V usage is TRBV25-1 and J usage is TRBJ1-2, with 8 bases matching TRBD1. Trimming cost V 0 bases and J 4 bases; bases outside gene matches: 1. The germline V gene has CDR1 MGHDK and CDR2 SYGVNS. The CDR3 runs 14 residues. The CDR3, as DNA: TGTGCCAGCAGTGAATACGGGACAGGCTATGGCTACACCTTC. Encoded protein: CASSEYGTGYGYTF.

This chain links TRBV6-6 with TRBJ2-7; 12 positions match TRBD1. The V segment lost 8 bases and the J segment 7 bases; nucleotides outside the gene matches: 15. Germline lookup yields CDR1 MNHNY and CDR2 SVGAGI (reference sequence). The CDR3 is 16 amino acids. CDR3: CASYPEGGQGAWEQYF. The CDR3 DNA is TGTGCCAGCTATCCTGAAGGGGGACAGGGGGCTTGGGAGCAGTACTTC.

The sample holds one count of this clone. The V gene is TRBV11-2, the J gene TRBJ1-5; D is ambiguous. Between the trimmed V and J ends, which lost 4 bases and 4 bases, there was a span of 11 bases. Germline assignment: CDR1 SGHAT and CDR2 FQNNGV. CDR3 length equals 14 residues. The CDR3 is CASSSGLINQPQHF. The CDR3 DNA sequence: TGTGCCAGCAGCTCCGGACTGATTAATCAGCCCCAGCATTTT. Using reference TRBV11-2 and TRBJ1-5 for the parts outside the CDR3, the full variable domain is EAGVAQSPRYKIIEKRQSVAFWCNPISGHATLYWYQQILGQGPKLLIQFQNNGVVDDSQLPKDRFSAERLKGVDSTLKIQPAKLEDSAVYLCASSSGLINQPQHFGDGTRLSIL.

The chain has TRBV21-1 and TRBJ2-2; whether TRBD2, the table's D call, matches the DNA was not checked. TRBV21-1 represents a pseudogene. The CDR3 is 19 residues long. The chain's CDR3 is CASSKVGRVERAGGRELFF. The CDR3 region has the DNA TGTGCCAGCAGCAAAGTAGGCAGGGTTGAGAGAGCGGGAGGAAGGGAGCTGTTTTTT.

This sequence joins TRBV6-5 and TRBJ2-3, with a weak D call TRBD1 (6 bases). This CDR3 has 12 amino acids. Germline CDR1 and CDR2: MNHEY and SVGAGI. CDR3 in DNA: TGTGCTTCAGGGGTATCCACAGATACGCAGTATTTT. Translating gives CASGVSTDTQYF.

The chain couples TRBV9 to TRBJ2-3, with 7 bases that match TRBD2. CDR3 length: 18 residues. J gave up 1 base and V 5 bases, and 16 bases lay outside the gene matches. The germline V gene encodes CDR1 SGDLS and CDR2 YYNGEE. The CDR3 loop reads CASSGRSGTILRTDTQYF. CDR3 nucleotide sequence: TGTGCCAGCAGTGGACGAAGCGGGACTATCCTTCGCACAGATACGCAGTATTTT.

V usage is TRBV5-1 and J usage is TRBJ2-3; the match to TRBD1 covers 8 bases. The V segment lost 0 bases and the J segment 2 bases; nucleotides outside the gene matches: 2. CDR3 length: 15 amino acids. Looked up from germline, CDR1 is SGHRS and CDR2 is YFSETQ. The CDR3 DNA is TGCGCCAGCAGCTTGGGGGACAGGTTCACAGATACGCAGTATTTT. This translates into CASSLGDRFTDTQYF.

The chain is built from TRBV5-1 and TRBJ2-7; 9 nucleotides align to TRBD1. The CDR3 is 15 residues long. Trimming removed 0 bases from V and 4 bases from J; junction bases left unmatched: 5. CDR1 is SGHRS, CDR2 YFSETQ, per germline. The CDR3 sequence is CASSLAGQGEYEQYF. The CDR3 DNA reads as TGCGCCAGCAGCTTGGCGGGACAGGGAGAGTACGAGCAGTACTTC. Looking up the rest from reference TRBV5-1 and TRBJ2-7 gives the full variable domain: KAGVTQTPRYLIKTRGQQVTLSCSPISGHRSVSWYQQTPGQGLQFLFEYFSETQRNKGNFPGRFSGRQFSNSRSEMNVSTLELGDSALYLCASSLAGQGEYEQYFGPGTRLTVT.

This sequence joins TRBV28 and TRBJ2-7, with 7 bases lining up with TRBD1. The CDR3 extends over 14 amino acids. The V and J ends lost 7 bases and 3 bases, in that order; junction bases with no gene match: 9. Per the germline V gene, CDR1 is MDHEN and CDR2 is SYDVKM. The chain's CDR3 is CASTRGQSFYEQYF. CDR3 in DNA: TGTGCCAGCACCCGGGGACAGAGTTTCTACGAGCAGTACTTC.